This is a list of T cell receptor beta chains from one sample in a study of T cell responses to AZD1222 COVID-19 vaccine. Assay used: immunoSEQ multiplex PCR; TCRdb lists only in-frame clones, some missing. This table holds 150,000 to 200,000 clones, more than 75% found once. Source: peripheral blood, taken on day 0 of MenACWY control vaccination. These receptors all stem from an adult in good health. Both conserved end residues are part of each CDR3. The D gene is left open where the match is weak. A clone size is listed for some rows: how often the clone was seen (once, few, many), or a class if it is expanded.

TGTGCCAGCAGCCCCCGGGCAGGCGATTCGAACACCGGGGAGCTGTTTTTT,CASSPRAGDSNTGELFF,NA,TRBJ2-2,TRBV11-3,NA,17
TGTGCCAGCAGCGCGACTAGCGGGGGGGCCAATGAGCAGTTCTTC,CASSATSGGANEQFF,NA,TRBJ2-1,TRBV7-3,TRBD2,15
TGTGCCAGTAGTGTGCTTGCGGACTTTAACTATGGCTACACCTTC,CASSVLADFNYGYTF,NA,TRBJ1-2,TRBV19,NA,15
TGCAGCGTTGAAGAGGGGACTAGCGGGAGCACAGATACGCAGTATTTT,CSVEEGTSGSTDTQYF,NA,TRBJ2-3,TRBV29-1,TRBD2,16
TGCAGCGTTGCCAGGGAAACCTCCTACGAGCAGTACTTC,CSVARETSYEQYF,once,TRBJ2-7,TRBV29-1,NA,13
TGTGCCAGCAGCGTAGGGGTTACCGGGGAGCTGTTTTTT,CASSVGVTGELFF,NA,TRBJ2-2,TRBV9,NA,13
TGCAGTGCTAGTGTAAACAGGTACCAAGAGACCCAGTACTTC,CSASVNRYQETQYF,NA,TRBJ2-5,TRBV20-1,NA,14
TGTGCCAGCTCATTCGATCAGGTCAGGCAAGAGACCCAGTACTTC,CASSFDQVRQETQYF,NA,TRBJ2-5,TRBV18,NA,15
TGCGCCAGCAGCATTAGCGGGTTGGTCTATGAGCAGTTCTTC,CASSISGLVYEQFF,NA,TRBJ2-1,TRBV5-1,TRBD2,14
TGTGCCAGCAGCACAGGCCTACGGCAGCCCCAGCATTTT,CASSTGLRQPQHF,once,TRBJ1-5,TRBV7-2,NA,13
TGTGCCAGCAGTTCTCGGGGAAAACTGTTTTTT,CASSSRGKLFF,NA,TRBJ1-4,TRBV28,NA,11
TGTGCCACCAGCAGACCAGGGACTAGCCAGAATGAGCAGTTCTTC,CATSRPGTSQNEQFF,NA,TRBJ2-1,TRBV15,TRBD2,15
TGTGCCAGCAGTCAAACTGACCCGCGGACTGAAGCTTTCTTT,CASSQTDPRTEAFF,NA,TRBJ1-1,TRBV28,NA,14
TGTGCCAGCAGCGACGGGGCTAGCGGTTACACAGATACGCAGTATTTT,CASSDGASGYTDTQYF,NA,TRBJ2-3,TRBV9,TRBD2,16
TGCGCCAGCAGCCAAGCGGGGCGAACTAATGAAAAACTGTTTTTT,CASSQAGRTNEKLFF,NA,TRBJ1-4,TRBV4-1,NA,15
TGTGCCAGCAGGGGTGGCTCCTACGAGCAGTACTTC,CASRGGSYEQYF,NA,TRBJ2-7,TRBV28,NA,12
TGTGCCAGCAGCCAAGAACGGGACATCTATGGCTACACCTTC,CASSQERDIYGYTF,once,TRBJ1-2,TRBV4-2,NA,14
TGTGCCAGCAGTTATGCCAGGGATGGACCCTACGAGCAGTACTTC,CASSYARDGPYEQYF,NA,TRBJ2-7,TRBV6-2/TRBV6-3,NA,15
TGCAGCGTTTCTAGCGGGAGCTACGAGCAGTACTTC,CSVSSGSYEQYF,few,TRBJ2-7,TRBV29-1,TRBD2,12
TGTGCCAGCAGCCAAGGAGTCAATGTTATGAACACTGAAGCTTTCTTT,CASSQGVNVMNTEAFF,NA,TRBJ1-1,TRBV3-1/TRBV3-2,NA,16
TGTGCCAGCAGCACCGGACACCGGCAAGAGACCCAGTACTTC,CASSTGHRQETQYF,NA,TRBJ2-5,TRBV11-2,NA,14
TGCAGTGCTATTTTTCACAATGAGCAGTTCTTC,CSAIFHNEQFF,NA,TRBJ2-1,TRBV20-1,NA,11
TGTGCCAGCAGCCCCCCGTATGATGGAGAGACCCAGTACTTC,CASSPPYDGETQYF,NA,TRBJ2-5,TRBV27,NA,14
TGCGCCAGCAGCCAGAACGAGGGATACTACGAGCAGTACTTC,CASSQNEGYYEQYF,NA,TRBJ2-7,TRBV4-1,NA,14